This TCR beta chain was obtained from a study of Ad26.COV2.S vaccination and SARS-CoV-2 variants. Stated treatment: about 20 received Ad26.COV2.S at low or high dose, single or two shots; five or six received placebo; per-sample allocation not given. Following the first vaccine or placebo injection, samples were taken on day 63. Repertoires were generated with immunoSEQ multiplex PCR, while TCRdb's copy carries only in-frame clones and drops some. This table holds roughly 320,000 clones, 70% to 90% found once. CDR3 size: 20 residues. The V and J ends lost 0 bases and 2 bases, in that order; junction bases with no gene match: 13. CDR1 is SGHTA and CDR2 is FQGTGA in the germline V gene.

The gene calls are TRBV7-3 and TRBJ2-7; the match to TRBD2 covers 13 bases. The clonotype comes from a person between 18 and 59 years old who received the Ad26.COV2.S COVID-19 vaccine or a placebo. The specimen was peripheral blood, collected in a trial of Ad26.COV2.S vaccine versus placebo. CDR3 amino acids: CASSLTCIRTSGGITYEQYF. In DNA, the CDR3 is TGTGCCAGCAGCTTAACGTGTATTAGGACTAGCGGGGGAATCACCTACGAGCAGTACTTC.